This T cell receptor beta chain emerged from a study of metastatic and nonmetastatic thyroid tumors. There are many counts of this clone. TCRdb redid the clone calls on the PCR reads using MiXCR. This table holds about 47,000 clones, around 25% found once. All patients reached thyroid surgery having received no treatment beforehand. This CDR3 has 15 amino acids. V was pared by 6 bases and J by 10 bases, with 24 bases between. CDR1 is MNHNS and CDR2 is SASEGT in the germline V gene. The genes are TRBV6-1 and TRBJ1-1; D might be TRBD1 (6 bases). Sample: blood. This clonotype was obtained from a male donor with papillary thyroid cancer or a benign thyroid nodule (not recorded which). Some clones in this sample may be carry-over from other donors' samples. The CDR3 DNA is TGTGCCAGCAGCGAAAGCGTGGCAGGGGAGGCTGGAGCTTTCTTT. Its translation: CASSESVAGEAGAFF.